This TCR beta chain stems from a study of blood T cell repertoires in COVID-19. Study in general: Nucleic acid was either cDNA or gDNA, and it came from T cells, B-cell-depleted T cells, or PBMCs.

In the source study's methods: Researchers report that nucleated cell counts were estimated from reference gene primer amplification. The table came from immunoSEQ multiplex PCR; TCRdb's copy has only in-frame clones and leaves some out. The V and J calls and clone size are taken from that table; D and trimming were inferred from the DNA. There are approximately 120,000 clones in the sample; 84% occur only once, and 9.5% to 15% lies in the top ten. Material: peripheral blood. This TCR derives from a human donor in a cohort sampled during active COVID-19.

CDR3 amino acids: CASSRYSYNSPLHF. The CDR3, as DNA: TGTGCCAGCAGCAGATATTCCTATAATTCACCCCTCCACTTT. This chain joins TRBV6-5 and TRBJ1-6; D is uncertain. Germline CDR1 MNHEY, CDR2 SVGAGI. The CDR3 is made up of 14 amino acids. Between the trimmed V and J ends, which lost 6 bases and 1 base, there was a span of 7 bases.